A selection of T cell receptor beta chains follows, all from one sample in a study of cytomegalovirus exposure and HLA in healthy donors. Assay used: immunoSEQ multiplex PCR; TCRdb lists only in-frame clones, some missing. Of around 150,000 clones listed, about 82% are singletons. Sequenced sample: PBMCs. Receptors were obtained from a woman in her thirties or forties in good health and CMV-seropositive. CDR3s include the opening cysteine and the closing phenylalanine or tryptophan. Fields, in order: J gene, clone size, D gene, V gene, CDR3 DNA, CDR3 protein. A D gene is named only where the DNA matches it firmly. Some rows have no size entry. The others give once, few or many, or a class for an expanded clone.

TRBJ2-2,.,.,TRBV19,TGTGCCAGTAGTATCGGGAGAATGTCGAACACCGGGGAGCTGTTTTTT,CASSIGRMSNTGELFF
TRBJ2-7,.,TRBD1,TRBV6-5,TGTGCCAGCAGCCTCACGGGCAGGGGGCCTTACGAGCAGTACTTC,CASSLTGRGPYEQYF
TRBJ2-7,.,TRBD2,TRBV28,TGTGCCAGCAGTTTAAGTTTCGGGACCGGTGGGGGGGGCGAGCAGTACTTC,CASSLSFGTGGGGEQYF
TRBJ1-5,.,.,TRBV28,TGTGCCAGCAGTTTGGTTCGGGTAAGCAATCAGCCCCAGCATTTT,CASSLVRVSNQPQHF
TRBJ1-1,.,.,TRBV5-8,TGTGCCAGCAGCTTGCGTGCGTATCCTGAAGCTTTCTTT,CASSLRAYPEAFF
TRBJ2-3,few,TRBD1,TRBV9,TGTGCCAGCAGCGGGAGAGGGGGCTCGGCTGGAGATACGCAGTATTTT,CASSGRGGSAGDTQYF
TRBJ1-3,.,TRBD1,TRBV4-3,TGCGCCAGCAGCCAAGTCCCGACAGGGTTGGGCTCTGGAAACACCATATATTTT,CASSQVPTGLGSGNTIYF
TRBJ1-2,.,TRBD1,TRBV7-9,TGTGCCAGCAGCTCCGGACAGGGGAACGGCTACACCTTC,CASSSGQGNGYTF
TRBJ2-5,.,TRBD2,TRBV7-2,TGTGCCAGCAGCTTGAGGACTAGCAGTCTCCAAGAGACCCAGTACTTC,CASSLRTSSLQETQYF
TRBJ2-3,.,TRBD2,TRBV28,TGTGCCAGCAGTTTAGAAACTAGCGGGGGGGATACGCAGTATTTT,CASSLETSGGDTQYF
TRBJ1-5,.,.,TRBV19,TGTGCCAGTACCCGGAGGTCGGGAAATCAGCCCCAGCATTTT,CASTRRSGNQPQHF
TRBJ2-1,.,TRBD1,TRBV19,TGTGCCAGTAGCGGACAGGGTCACAATGAGCAGTTCTTC,CASSGQGHNEQFF
TRBJ2-1,few,TRBD2,TRBV29-1,TGCAGCGTTTTAGCGGGGGGGCCAGATGAGCAGTTCTTC,CSVLAGGPDEQFF
TRBJ2-7,.,TRBD1,TRBV11-3,TGTGCCAGCAGCCCAGGACAGGCTTACGAGCAGTACTTC,CASSPGQAYEQYF
TRBJ2-7,.,TRBD1,TRBV29-1,TGCAGCGCGGGACAGGGAGCCTACGAGCAGTACTTC,CSAGQGAYEQYF
TRBJ2-1,few,TRBD2,TRBV4-3,TGCGCCAGCAGCCAAGTCTTGAAGCGGGGGGGCAGGTTCTTC,CASSQVLKRGGRFF
TRBJ2-3,.,.,TRBV9,TGTGCCAGCAGCACGACTCCGATTCGGGGGAATACGCAGTATTTT,CASSTTPIRGNTQYF
TRBJ2-3,.,.,TRBV2,TGTGCCAGCAGTGAGGAGGAAAAGCTCACAGATACGCAGTATTTT,CASSEEEKLTDTQYF
TRBJ2-7,.,.,TRBV9,TGTGCCAGCAGCACACACCGGGACACAGACTACGAGCAGTACTTC,CASSTHRDTDYEQYF
TRBJ2-5,.,TRBD2,TRBV7-8,TGTGCCAGCAGTTCAGCGGGAGAAGGAGGGGGAGAGACCCAGTACTTC,CASSSAGEGGGETQYF
TRBJ2-1,.,.,TRBV4-1,TGCGCCAGCAGCCAAGCAGATTTAGCTTACAATGAGCAGTTCTTC,CASSQADLAYNEQFF
TRBJ1-2,.,TRBD1,TRBV19,TGTGCCAGTAGTATATGGGGGACAGCTTTCTATGGCTACACCTTC,CASSIWGTAFYGYTF
TRBJ2-3,few,.,TRBV7-9,TGTGCCAGCAGCTCTGGCACAGATACGCAGTATTTT,CASSSGTDTQYF
TRBJ1-5,.,.,TRBV7-3,TGTGCCAGCAGCTCTCGGACAGACTTTTGGGGCAATCAGCCCCAGCATTTT,CASSSRTDFWGNQPQHF
TRBJ2-2,.,.,TRBV2,TGTGCCAGCAAGGAAGGGGCGTCGAAAGCCGGGGAGCTGTTTTTT,CASKEGASKAGELFF
TRBJ2-3,.,TRBD2,TRBV11-2,TGTGCCAGCAGCTTATCTCTAGCGGGAGGAAACACAGATACGCAGTATTTT,CASSLSLAGGNTDTQYF
TRBJ1-4,.,.,TRBV5-6,TGTGCCAGCAGCTTATCCAAACAGGGAGACCGCTCTAGAAAACTGTTTTTT,CASSLSKQGDRSRKLFF
TRBJ2-3,once,.,TRBV10-2,TGCGCCAGCAGTGCAGGCAGCAGGGATACGCAGTATTTT,CASSAGSRDTQYF
TRBJ2-2,.,.,TRBV5-6,TGTGCCAGCAGCTCAGGGGCGTACACCGGGGAGCTGTTTTTT,CASSSGAYTGELFF
TRBJ2-6,.,.,TRBV7-2,TGTGCCAGCAGCCCTCAAGCCCCTGGGGCCAACGTCCTGACTTTC,CASSPQAPGANVLTF
TRBJ1-1,.,.,TRBV6-1,TGTGCCAGCAGTGAAGACAGTTGGAACACTGAAGCTTTCTTT,CASSEDSWNTEAFF
TRBJ2-5,.,TRBD1,TRBV7-7,TGTGCTAGTCAGCGGGACAGGGCAGAGACCCAGTACTTC,CASQRDRAETQYF
TRBJ1-1,.,.,TRBV19,TGTGCCAGTAGTATAGGGAGGACGGTTACCAACACTGAAGCTTTCTTT,CASSIGRTVTNTEAFF
TRBJ1-1,.,.,TRBV6-1,TGTGCCACCATACTATCGGGGGGCGAGACTGAAGCTTTCTTT,CATILSGGETEAFF
TRBJ2-3,.,.,TRBV7-9,TGTGCCAGCAGCTTTGCAGGGGCAGATACGCAGTATTTT,CASSFAGADTQYF
TRBJ2-2,.,.,TRBV11-2,TGTGCCAGCAGCCCGTCTGGGGGAGGCGCGAACACCGGGGAGCTGTTTTTT,CASSPSGGGANTGELFF
TRBJ1-1,.,.,TRBV29-1,TGCAGCGGTGCAGAGGAGGGTGAAGCTTTCTTT,CSGAEEGEAFF
TRBJ2-1,.,TRBD1,TRBV2,TGTGCCGCAGGGGGCTCCTACAATGAGCAGTTCTTC,CAAGGSYNEQFF
TRBJ2-3,.,TRBD2,TRBV29-1,TGCAGCGTTGGGACTAGCGGGAGCCTTGGGACAGATACGCAGTATTTT,CSVGTSGSLGTDTQYF
TRBJ1-4,.,.,TRBV19,TGTGCCAGTAGTAAGGAGACAACTAATGAAAAACTGTTTTTT,CASSKETTNEKLFF
TRBJ1-1,.,.,TRBV6-6,TGTGCCAGCAGTTACGGCGGGGCTGAAGCTTTCTTT,CASSYGGAEAFF